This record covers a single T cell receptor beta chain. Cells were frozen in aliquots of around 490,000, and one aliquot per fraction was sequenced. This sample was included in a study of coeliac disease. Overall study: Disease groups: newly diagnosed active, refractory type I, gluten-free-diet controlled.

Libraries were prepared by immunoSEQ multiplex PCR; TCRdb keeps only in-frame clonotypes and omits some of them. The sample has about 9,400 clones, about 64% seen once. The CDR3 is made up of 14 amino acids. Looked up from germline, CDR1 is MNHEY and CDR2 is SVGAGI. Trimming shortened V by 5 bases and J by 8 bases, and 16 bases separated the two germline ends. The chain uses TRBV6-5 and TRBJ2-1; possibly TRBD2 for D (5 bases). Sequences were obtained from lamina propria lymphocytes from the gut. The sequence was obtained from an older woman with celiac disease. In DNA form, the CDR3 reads TGTGCCAGCAGTCTGGGGAAAGCGGCTCATGAGCAGTTCTTC. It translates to CASSLGKAAHEQFF.